These T cell receptor beta chains were read from a single sample in a study of blood T cell repertoires in COVID-19. Clones were read by immunoSEQ multiplex PCR, and TCRdb kept only the in-frame ones, dropping some. In the table there are 110,000 to 150,000 clones, more than 75% of which are singletons. Sequencing input: PBMCs or T cells enriched from blood (not recorded which). All receptors derive from a woman between 45 and 65 years old who had recovered from COVID-19. The CDR3 runs from the conserved cysteine through the conserved F or W. The D gene is left open where the match is weak. Not all rows give a size; the values are once, few, many and, for expanded clones, a class.

few	.	TRBJ1-6	TRBV13	TGTGCCAGCAGCTCCGCCGGGAGAGGGATTTCACCCCTCCACTTT	CASSSAGRGISPLHF
once	.	TRBJ1-5	TRBV28	TGTGCCAGCAGTTCCCCCGCAGGGGCCCATCAGCCCCAGCATTTT	CASSSPAGAHQPQHF
many	TRBD1	TRBJ1-2	TRBV28	TGTGCCAGCAGTCAGGGACAGGGTTCCTATGGCTACACCTTC	CASSQGQGSYGYTF
once	.	TRBJ1-4	TRBV5-5	TGTGCCAGCAGCTTGGGGGGCCGAACTAATGAAAAACTGTTTTTT	CASSLGGRTNEKLFF
few	TRBD1	TRBJ1-2	TRBV12-3/TRBV12-4	TGTGCCAGCAGCCTACAGGGGACCTATGGCTACACCTTC	CASSLQGTYGYTF
.	.	TRBJ1-3	TRBV10-3	TGTGCCATCAGTGCCCGGGACATCGTGACTGGAAACACCATATATTTT	CAISARDIVTGNTIYF
.	.	TRBJ2-4	TRBV4-1	TGCGCCAGCAGCCCTGGCAGGGATCCCAAAAACATTCAGTACTTC	CASSPGRDPKNIQYF
.	TRBD1	TRBJ2-3	TRBV6-5	TGTGCCAGCAGGAGGACAGGGGAAGCAGATACGCAGTATTTT	CASRRTGEADTQYF
few	TRBD1	TRBJ2-2	TRBV6-5	TGTGCCAGCAGTCGACAGGGGGTGGACACCGGGGAGCTGTTTTTT	CASSRQGVDTGELFF
few	.	TRBJ1-5	TRBV29-1	TGCAGCGTTCAGACAGAGAGCAATCAGCCCCAGCATTTT	CSVQTESNQPQHF
few	.	TRBJ1-4	TRBV28	TGTGCCAGCAGAGGCGGCGTATTAGAAAAACTGTTTTTT	CASRGGVLEKLFF
.	TRBD1	TRBJ2-1	TRBV5-4	TGTGCCAGCAGCCCCGGACAGGGGCGGAATGAGCAGTTCTTC	CASSPGQGRNEQFF
.	.	TRBJ1-3	TRBV9	TGTGCCAGCAGCGTAGGGACAAATATTGGAAACACCATATATTTT	CASSVGTNIGNTIYF
.	.	TRBJ2-7	TRBV21-1	TGTGCCAGCCCAGACAGGGGTTCCTACGAGCAGTACTTC	CASPDRGSYEQYF
.	.	TRBJ1-1	TRBV5-1	TGCGCCAGCAGCTTAATATTGCGGGGCTTGAACACTGAAGCTTTCTTT	CASSLILRGLNTEAFF
.	TRBD1	TRBJ1-2	TRBV7-9	TGTGCCAGCAGCGGGACAGGGACTGCTGGCTACACCTTC	CASSGTGTAGYTF
.	.	TRBJ2-7	TRBV6-1	TGTGCCAGCAGTGAACGACCAGGGGCGGGCTACGAGCAGTACTTC	CASSERPGAGYEQYF
.	TRBD2	TRBJ2-3	TRBV4-1	TGCGCCAGCAGCCAAGGGTCGGGGGGGCCCACAGATACGCAGTATTTT	CASSQGSGGPTDTQYF
.	.	TRBJ2-1	TRBV9	TGTGCCAGCAGCGCCCGGGGTCCGTCCTACAATGAGCAGTTCTTC	CASSARGPSYNEQFF
.	.	TRBJ1-5	TRBV5-1	TGCGCCAGCAGCTTGGGAGGACAGCCTAATCAGCCCCAGCATTTT	CASSLGGQPNQPQHF
.	TRBD1	TRBJ2-1	TRBV7-2	TGTGCCAGCAGCTTAAGGGGGCGCGGAACCTCCTACAATGAGCAGTTCTTC	CASSLRGRGTSYNEQFF
.	.	TRBJ2-7	TRBV3-1/TRBV3-2	TGTGCCAGCAGCCAATCCGGCTACGAGCAGTACTTC	CASSQSGYEQYF
.	TRBD1	TRBJ1-6	TRBV5-1	TGCGCCAGCAGCTTGGGGACAGGGCATTCACCCCTCCACTTT	CASSLGTGHSPLHF
.	.	TRBJ1-2	TRBV12-3/TRBV12-4	TGTGCCAGCAGTTCAGGCAACTATGGCTACACCTTC	CASSSGNYGYTF
.	TRBD1	TRBJ1-5	TRBV18	TGTGCCAGCTCACCCACAGGGGGAGGTCAGCCCCAGCATTTT	CASSPTGGGQPQHF
.	.	TRBJ2-7	TRBV4-1	TGCGCCAGCAGCCAATCCCGGGCCTACGAGCAGTACTTC	CASSQSRAYEQYF
.	.	TRBJ1-5	TRBV15	TGTGCCACCAGCAGAGGGACACTCCAGCGGCCCCAGCATTTT	CATSRGTLQRPQHF
.	.	TRBJ1-5	TRBV7-2	TGTGCCAGCAGCACCGGTTTCGGGCAGCCCCAGCATTTT	CASSTGFGQPQHF
.	TRBD1	TRBJ1-2	TRBV29-1	TGCAGCGCAGGGACAGGGAAAGGTGGCTACACCTTC	CSAGTGKGGYTF
.	.	TRBJ1-3	TRBV3-1/TRBV3-2	TGTGCCAGCAGCCAAGGACATTTGGTAGGGGCTGGAAACACCATATATTTT	CASSQGHLVGAGNTIYF
few	TRBD1	TRBJ2-5	TRBV24-1	TGTGCCACCAGTGATCTTGGGACAGGGACCCAGTACTTC	CATSDLGTGTQYF
.	.	TRBJ2-2	TRBV15	TGTGCCACCAGCTCTAGCACCGGGGAGCTGTTTTTT	CATSSSTGELFF
.	TRBD1	TRBJ2-7	TRBV24-1	TGTGCCACCAGTGACACCGGGACAGAGTACGAGCAGTACTTC	CATSDTGTEYEQYF
.	.	TRBJ1-3	TRBV6-5	TGTGCCAGCAGTTACTCGAATGGCCCCCCTGGAAACACCATATATTTT	CASSYSNGPPGNTIYF
.	.	TRBJ1-4	TRBV19	TGTGCCAGTTCGGACAGTCAAAGTGGCAAACTGTTTTTT	CASSDSQSGKLFF
.	TRBD1	TRBJ1-3	TRBV7-9	TGTGCCAGCAGCTCACGAGAGAACGACAGGGACAGCTCTGGAAACACCATATATTTT	CASSSRENDRDSSGNTIYF
few	.	TRBJ1-5	TRBV9	TGTGCCAGCAGCGTCACGGGCGCGGGTCAGCCCCAGCATTTT	CASSVTGAGQPQHF
.	.	TRBJ2-1	TRBV7-9	TGTGCCAGCAGCCAAGGACATGATGAGCAGTTCTTC	CASSQGHDEQFF
.	.	TRBJ1-1	TRBV4-2	TGTGCCAGCAGCCAAGCCAGCACTGAAGCTTTCTTT	CASSQASTEAFF
.	.	TRBJ1-1	TRBV7-3	TGTGCCAGCAGCCAACTACAGGGATCCTCTAAAGCTTTCTTT	CASSQLQGSSKAFF
few	.	TRBJ2-2	TRBV28	TGTGCCAGCAGTTTACTTGTGGACAGCCGCGGCACCGGGGAGCTGTTTTTT	CASSLLVDSRGTGELFF
.	.	TRBJ2-1	TRBV11-3	TGTGCCAGCAGCTTCACTAGTCCCAATGAGCAGTTCTTC	CASSFTSPNEQFF
.	.	TRBJ1-1	TRBV28	TGTGCCAGCAGTCGCAGGAACACTGAAGCTTTCTTT	CASSRRNTEAFF
.	.	TRBJ2-5	TRBV27	TGTGCCAGCAGTTCCAGACCACCTGGAGGCACGGGGAACCAAGAGACCCAGTACTTC	CASSSRPPGGTGNQETQYF
.	TRBD2	TRBJ2-2	TRBV2	TGTGCCAGCACCGGGAGCGGGGGAACCGGGGAGCTGTTTTTT	CASTGSGGTGELFF
few	.	TRBJ1-6	TRBV10-3	TGTGCCATCAGTAGATCCCAAGGGAGCTCCTATAATTCACCCCTCCACTTT	CAISRSQGSSYNSPLHF